The T cell receptor (beta chain) described here comes from a study of PD-1 blockade in mismatch repair-deficient tumors. About the research overall: Enrolled about 2013-2017, patients had progressing, pretreated mismatch repair-deficient cancers of 12 to 13 types. Study-wide results and caveats: Rapid post-treatment expansion, then contraction, generally preceding radiologic response, marked tumor-resident clones.

The CDR3 has 15 amino acids. Germline CDR1 SQVTM, CDR2 ANQGSEA. V shed 4 bases and J 3 bases; nucleotides not matched to a gene: 9. Measured with immunoSEQ multiplex PCR; TCRdb has only the in-frame clones, and not every one. The repertoire holds 35,000 to 40,000 clones, with about four fifths as singletons. Points on this clone: What it recognizes is unknown.

Mismatch repair deficiency was confirmed in all patients, by PCR or immunohistochemistry. This chain connects TRBV29-1 to TRBJ2-1, with TRBD2 matching 7 bases. The receptor comes from an adult with mismatch repair-deficient cancer. The source was peripheral blood, collected 4 weeks after starting pembrolizumab. CDR3 coding DNA: TGCAGCGTTGGGACCTGGGGGGGGGACTACAATGAGCAGTTCTTC. Protein: CSVGTWGGDYNEQFF.